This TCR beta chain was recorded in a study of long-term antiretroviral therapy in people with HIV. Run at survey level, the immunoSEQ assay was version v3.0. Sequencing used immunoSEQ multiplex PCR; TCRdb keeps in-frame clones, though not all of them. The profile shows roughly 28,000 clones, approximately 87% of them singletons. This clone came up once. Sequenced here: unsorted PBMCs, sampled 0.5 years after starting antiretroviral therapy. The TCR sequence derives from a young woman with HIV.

Here the CDR3 DNA reads TGTGCCAGCAGTTACTCGGACACAGGCGAAAAACTGTTTTTT. It specifies CASSYSDTGEKLFF. The rearrangement joins TRBV6-5 to TRBJ1-4; the D gene is possibly TRBD1 (5 bases). V lost 0 bases and J 8 bases, leaving 10 bases between the germline ends. The CDR3 contains 14 residues. The germline gives CDR1 MNHEY, CDR2 SVGAGI.